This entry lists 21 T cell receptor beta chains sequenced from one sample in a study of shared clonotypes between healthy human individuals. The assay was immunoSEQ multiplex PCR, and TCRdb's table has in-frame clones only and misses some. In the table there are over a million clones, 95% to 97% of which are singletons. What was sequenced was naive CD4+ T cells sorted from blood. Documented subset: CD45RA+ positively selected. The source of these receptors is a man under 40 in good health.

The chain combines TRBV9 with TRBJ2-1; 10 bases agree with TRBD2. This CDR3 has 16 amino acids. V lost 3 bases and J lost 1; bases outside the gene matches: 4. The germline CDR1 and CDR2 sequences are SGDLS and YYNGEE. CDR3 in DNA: TGTGCCAGCAGCGCGCTAGCGGGAGTTTCCTACAATGAGCAGTTCTTC. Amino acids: CASSALAGVSYNEQFF.

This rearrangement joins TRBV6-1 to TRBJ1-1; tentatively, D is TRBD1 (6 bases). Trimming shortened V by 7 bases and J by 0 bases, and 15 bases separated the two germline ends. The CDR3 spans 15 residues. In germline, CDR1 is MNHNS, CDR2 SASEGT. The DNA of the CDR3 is TGTGCCAGCACTCGCCCAGGGACAATGAACACTGAAGCTTTCTTT. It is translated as CASTRPGTMNTEAFF.

The CDR3: CASSRDGRTEFF. The CDR3 coding sequence is TGTGCCAGCAGTCGCGACGGCAGAACTGAGTTCTTC. The chain recombines TRBV28 with TRBJ2-1; no definite D call. The length of the CDR3 is 12 residues. Germline V gene data show CDR1 as MDHEN and CDR2 as SYDVKM. The V gene lost 5 bases and the J gene lost 14 bases, with 16 bases spanning the gap.

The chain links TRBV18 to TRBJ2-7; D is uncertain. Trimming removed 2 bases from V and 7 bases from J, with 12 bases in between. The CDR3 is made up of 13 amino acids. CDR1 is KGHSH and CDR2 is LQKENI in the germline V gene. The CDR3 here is CASSPISVGEQYF. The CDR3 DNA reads TGTGCCAGCTCACCAATATCCGTGGGGGAGCAGTACTTC.

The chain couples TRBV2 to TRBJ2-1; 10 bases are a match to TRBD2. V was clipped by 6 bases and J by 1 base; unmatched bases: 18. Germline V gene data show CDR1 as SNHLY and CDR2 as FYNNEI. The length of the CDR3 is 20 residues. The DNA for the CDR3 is TGTGCCAGCAGGGGGCGGGGAGGTGGTCTAGCGGGAGTTTCCTACAATGAGCAGTTCTTC. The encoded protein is CASRGRGGGLAGVSYNEQFF.

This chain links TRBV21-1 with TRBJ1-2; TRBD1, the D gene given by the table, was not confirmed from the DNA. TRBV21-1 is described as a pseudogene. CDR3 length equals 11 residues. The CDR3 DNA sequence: TGTGCCAGCAGCAGGGGGCATGGCTACACCTTC. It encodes CASSRGHGYTF.

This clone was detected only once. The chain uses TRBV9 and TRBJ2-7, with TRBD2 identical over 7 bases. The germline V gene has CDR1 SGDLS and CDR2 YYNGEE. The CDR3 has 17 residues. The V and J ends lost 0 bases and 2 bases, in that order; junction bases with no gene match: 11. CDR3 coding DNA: TGTGCCAGCAGCGTAGGGCACCGGGGCGCGGGAGCCTACGAGCAGTACTTC. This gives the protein CASSVGHRGAGAYEQYF.

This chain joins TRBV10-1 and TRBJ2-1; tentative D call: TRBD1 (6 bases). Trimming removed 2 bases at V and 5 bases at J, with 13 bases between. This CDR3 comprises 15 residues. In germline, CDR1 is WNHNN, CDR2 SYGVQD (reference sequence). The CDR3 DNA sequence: TGCGCCAGCAGTGAGAGGATGACAGGCAACAATGAGCAGTTCTTC. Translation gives CASSERMTGNNEQFF.

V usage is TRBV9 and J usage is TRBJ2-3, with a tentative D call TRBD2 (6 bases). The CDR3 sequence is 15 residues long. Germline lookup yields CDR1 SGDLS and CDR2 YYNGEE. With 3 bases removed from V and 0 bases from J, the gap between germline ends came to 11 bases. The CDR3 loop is CASSGLAASTDTQYF. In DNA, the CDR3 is TGTGCCAGCAGCGGATTAGCGGCGAGCACAGATACGCAGTATTTT.

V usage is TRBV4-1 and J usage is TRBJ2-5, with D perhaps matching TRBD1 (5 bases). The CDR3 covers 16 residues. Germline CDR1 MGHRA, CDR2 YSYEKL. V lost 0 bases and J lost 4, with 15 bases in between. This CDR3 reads CASSQDGVAGIETQYF. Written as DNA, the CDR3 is TGCGCCAGCAGCCAAGATGGGGTGGCAGGGATAGAGACCCAGTACTTC.

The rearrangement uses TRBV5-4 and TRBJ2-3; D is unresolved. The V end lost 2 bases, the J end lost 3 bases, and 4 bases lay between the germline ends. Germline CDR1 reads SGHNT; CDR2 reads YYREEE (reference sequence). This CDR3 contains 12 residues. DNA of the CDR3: TGTGCCAGCAGCTTCGCTACAGATACGCAGTATTTT. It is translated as CASSFATDTQYF.

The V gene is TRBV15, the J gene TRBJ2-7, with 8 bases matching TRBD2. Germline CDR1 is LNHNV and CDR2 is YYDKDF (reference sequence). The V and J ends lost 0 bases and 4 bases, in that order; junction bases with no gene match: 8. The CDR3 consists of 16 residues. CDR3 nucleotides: TGTGCCACCAGCAGAGATCGGTTGAGCGGGAGATACGAGCAGTACTTC. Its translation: CATSRDRLSGRYEQYF.

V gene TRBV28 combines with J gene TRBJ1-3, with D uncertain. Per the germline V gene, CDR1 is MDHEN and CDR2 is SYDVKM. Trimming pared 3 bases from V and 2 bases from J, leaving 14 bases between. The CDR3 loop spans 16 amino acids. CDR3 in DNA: TGTGCCAGCAGTTTGACCCGCCCTGTCCCTGGAAACACCATATATTTT. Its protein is CASSLTRPVPGNTIYF.

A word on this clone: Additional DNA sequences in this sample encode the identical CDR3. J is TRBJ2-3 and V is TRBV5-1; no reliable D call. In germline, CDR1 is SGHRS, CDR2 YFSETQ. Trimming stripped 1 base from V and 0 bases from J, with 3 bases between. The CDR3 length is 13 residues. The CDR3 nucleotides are TGCGCCAGCAGCTTGTTTAGCACAGATACGCAGTATTTT. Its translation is CASSLFSTDTQYF.

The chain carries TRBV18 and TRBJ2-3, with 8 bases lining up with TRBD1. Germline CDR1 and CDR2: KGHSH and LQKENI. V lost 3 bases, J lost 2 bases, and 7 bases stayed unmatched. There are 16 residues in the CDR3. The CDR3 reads CASSPGRGQVTDTQYF. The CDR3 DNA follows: TGTGCCAGCTCACCGGGCAGGGGGCAGGTCACAGATACGCAGTATTTT.

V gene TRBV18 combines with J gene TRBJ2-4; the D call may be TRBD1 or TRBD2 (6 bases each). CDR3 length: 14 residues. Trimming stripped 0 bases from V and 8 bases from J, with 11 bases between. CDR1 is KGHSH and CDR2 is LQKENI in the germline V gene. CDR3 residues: CASSPPGGQDIQYF. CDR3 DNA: TGTGCCAGCTCACCACCGGGGGGACAAGACATTCAGTACTTC. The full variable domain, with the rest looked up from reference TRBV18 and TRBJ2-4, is NAGVMQNPRHLVRRRGQEARLRCSPMKGHSHVYWYRQLPEEGLKFMVYLQKENIIDESGMPKERFSAEFPKEGPSILRIQQVVRGDSAAYFCASSPPGGQDIQYFGAGTRLSVL.

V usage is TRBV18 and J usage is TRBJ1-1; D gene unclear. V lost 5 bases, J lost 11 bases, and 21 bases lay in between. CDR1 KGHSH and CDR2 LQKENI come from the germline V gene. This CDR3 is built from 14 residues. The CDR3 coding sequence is TGTGCCAGCTCATCAATAGAAGGAGGTGGGGAGGCTTTCTTT. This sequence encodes CASSSIEGGGEAFF. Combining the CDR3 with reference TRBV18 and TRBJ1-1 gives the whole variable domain NAGVMQNPRHLVRRRGQEARLRCSPMKGHSHVYWYRQLPEEGLKFMVYLQKENIIDESGMPKERFSAEFPKEGPSILRIQQVVRGDSAAYFCASSSIEGGGEAFFGQGTRLTVV.

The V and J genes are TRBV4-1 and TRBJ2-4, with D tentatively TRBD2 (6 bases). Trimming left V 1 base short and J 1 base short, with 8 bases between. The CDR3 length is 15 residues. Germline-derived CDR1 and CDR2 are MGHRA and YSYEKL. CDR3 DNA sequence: TGCGCCAGCAGCCAAGGGAGCGGGGCCAAAAACATTCAGTACTTC. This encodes CASSQGSGAKNIQYF.

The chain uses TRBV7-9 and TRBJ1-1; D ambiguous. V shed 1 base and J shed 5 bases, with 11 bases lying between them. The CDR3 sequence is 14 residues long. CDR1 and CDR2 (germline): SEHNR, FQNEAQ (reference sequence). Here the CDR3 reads CASSLEGIWTEAFF. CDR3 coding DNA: TGTGCCAGCAGCTTAGAGGGAATATGGACTGAAGCTTTCTTT. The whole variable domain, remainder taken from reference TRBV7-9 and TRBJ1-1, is DTGVSQNPRHKITKRGQNVTFRCDPISEHNRLYWYRQTLGQGPEFLTYFQNEAQLEKSRLLSDRFSAERPKGSFSTLEIQRTEQGDSAMYLCASSLEGIWTEAFFGQGTRLTVV.

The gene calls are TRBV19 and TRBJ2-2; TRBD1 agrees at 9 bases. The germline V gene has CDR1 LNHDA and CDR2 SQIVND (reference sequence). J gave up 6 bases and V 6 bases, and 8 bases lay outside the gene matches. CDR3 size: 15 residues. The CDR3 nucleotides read TGTGCCAGTAGGGACAGGGGAAAACGCCCCGGGGAGCTGTTTTTT. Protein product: CASRDRGKRPGELFF.

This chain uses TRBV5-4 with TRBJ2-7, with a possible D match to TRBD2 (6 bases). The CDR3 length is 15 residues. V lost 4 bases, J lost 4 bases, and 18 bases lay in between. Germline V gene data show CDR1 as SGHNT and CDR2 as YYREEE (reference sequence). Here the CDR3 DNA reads TGTGCCAGCAGCCCGGACCCGGGAGTAAGATACGAGCAGTACTTC. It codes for CASSPDPGVRYEQYF.